This T cell receptor (beta chain) is from a study of shared clonotypes between healthy human individuals. Findings and caveats of the study: Large depth notwithstanding, sorted-subset sequencing proved incomplete by rarefaction. In several donors, around 4.5% of naive CD4 clonotypes appeared in common. Clonotypes which were not shared had lower generation probabilities than clonotypes that all four donors shared.

CD45RA+ naive and CD45RA-negative memory subsets were separated from CD4+ cells. With regard to this clone: The antigen remains undetermined.

TCRdb's table, derived via immunoSEQ multiplex PCR, lists solely in-frame clones and lacks some. The sample records roughly 1 million clones, around 82% being singletons. CDR1 and CDR2 (germline): SGHAT, FQDESV (reference sequence). Trimming cost V 1 base and J 11 bases, with 17 bases left between them. This CDR3 has 14 residues. Material: memory CD4+ T cells from PBMCs. The subset denotes: CD45RA-negative fraction. The J gene is TRBJ1-1, the V gene TRBV11-1; D unresolved. This receptor was taken from a man younger than 35 in good health. Some clones in this sample may be carry-over from other donors' samples. The CDR3 loop is CASSLEVASPGAFF. CDR3 nucleotides: TGTGCCAGCAGCTTAGAAGTGGCCAGTCCCGGGGCTTTCTTT.